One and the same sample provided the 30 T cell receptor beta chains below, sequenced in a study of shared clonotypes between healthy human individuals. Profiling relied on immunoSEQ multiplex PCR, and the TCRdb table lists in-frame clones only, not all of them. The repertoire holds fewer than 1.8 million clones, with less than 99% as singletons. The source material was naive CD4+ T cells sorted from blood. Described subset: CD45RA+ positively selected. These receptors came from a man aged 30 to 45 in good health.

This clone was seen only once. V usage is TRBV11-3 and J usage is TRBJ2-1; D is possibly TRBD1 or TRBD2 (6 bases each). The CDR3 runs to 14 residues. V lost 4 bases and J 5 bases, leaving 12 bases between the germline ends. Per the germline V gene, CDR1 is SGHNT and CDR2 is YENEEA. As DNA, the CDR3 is TGTGCCAGCAGCTCGGGGGCAACTAACAATGAGCAGTTCTTC. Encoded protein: CASSSGATNNEQFF.

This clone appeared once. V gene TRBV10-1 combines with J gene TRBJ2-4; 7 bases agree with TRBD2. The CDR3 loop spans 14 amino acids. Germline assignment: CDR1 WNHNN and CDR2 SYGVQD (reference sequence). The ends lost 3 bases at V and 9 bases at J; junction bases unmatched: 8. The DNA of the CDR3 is TGCGCCAGCAGTGATACGGGAGGTGAGGTCATTCAGTACTTC. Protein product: CASSDTGGEVIQYF.

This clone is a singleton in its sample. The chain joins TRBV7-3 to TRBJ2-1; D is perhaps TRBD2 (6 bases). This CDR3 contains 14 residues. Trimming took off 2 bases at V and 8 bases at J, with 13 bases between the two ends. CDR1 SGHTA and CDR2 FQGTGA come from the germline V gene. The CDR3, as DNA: TGTGCCAGCAGCTTAGGGACTTCAGTCTATGAGCAGTTCTTC. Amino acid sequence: CASSLGTSVYEQFF.

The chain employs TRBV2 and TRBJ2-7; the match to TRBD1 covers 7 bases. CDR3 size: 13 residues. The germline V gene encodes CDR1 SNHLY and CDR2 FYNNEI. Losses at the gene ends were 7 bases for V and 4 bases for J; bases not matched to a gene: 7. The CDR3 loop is CASTGTAQYEQYF. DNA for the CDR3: TGTGCCAGCACCGGGACAGCACAATACGAGCAGTACTTC.

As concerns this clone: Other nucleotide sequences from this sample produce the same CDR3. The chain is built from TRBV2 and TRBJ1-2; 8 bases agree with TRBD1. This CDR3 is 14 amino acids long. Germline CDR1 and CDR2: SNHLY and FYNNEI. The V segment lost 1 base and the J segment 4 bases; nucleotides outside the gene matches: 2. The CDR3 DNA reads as TGTGCCAGCAGTGAAGGGACAGGGTCCTATGGCTACACCTTC. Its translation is CASSEGTGSYGYTF.

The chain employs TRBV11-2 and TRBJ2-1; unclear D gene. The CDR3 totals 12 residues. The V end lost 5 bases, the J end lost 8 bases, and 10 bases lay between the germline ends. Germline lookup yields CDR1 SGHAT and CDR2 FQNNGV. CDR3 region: CASSRVGHEQFF. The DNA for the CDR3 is TGTGCCAGCAGCCGGGTGGGCCATGAGCAGTTCTTC. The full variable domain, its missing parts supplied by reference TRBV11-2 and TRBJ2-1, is EAGVAQSPRYKIIEKRQSVAFWCNPISGHATLYWYQQILGQGPKLLIQFQNNGVVDDSQLPKDRFSAERLKGVDSTLKIQPAKLEDSAVYLCASSRVGHEQFFGPGTRLTVL.

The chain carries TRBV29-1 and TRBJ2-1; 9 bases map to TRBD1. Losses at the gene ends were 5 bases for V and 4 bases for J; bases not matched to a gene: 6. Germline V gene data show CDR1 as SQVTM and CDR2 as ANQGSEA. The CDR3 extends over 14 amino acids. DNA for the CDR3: TGCAGCGTTAGGGGACAGGGAAAATACAATGAGCAGTTCTTC. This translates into CSVRGQGKYNEQFF.

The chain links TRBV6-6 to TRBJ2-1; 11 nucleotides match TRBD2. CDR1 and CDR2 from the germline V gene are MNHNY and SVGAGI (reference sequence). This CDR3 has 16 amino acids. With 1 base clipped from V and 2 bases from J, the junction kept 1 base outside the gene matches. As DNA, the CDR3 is TGTGCCAGCAGTTACTTAGCGGGAGGGCCCTACAATGAGCAGTTCTTC. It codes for CASSYLAGGPYNEQFF.

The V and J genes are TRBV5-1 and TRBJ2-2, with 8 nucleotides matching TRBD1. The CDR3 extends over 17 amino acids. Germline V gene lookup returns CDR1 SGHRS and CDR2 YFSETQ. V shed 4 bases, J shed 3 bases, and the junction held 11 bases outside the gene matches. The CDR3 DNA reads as TGCGCCAGCAGCCTGGGACAGGCGGGTCGGTACACCGGGGAGCTGTTTTTT. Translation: CASSLGQAGRYTGELFF.

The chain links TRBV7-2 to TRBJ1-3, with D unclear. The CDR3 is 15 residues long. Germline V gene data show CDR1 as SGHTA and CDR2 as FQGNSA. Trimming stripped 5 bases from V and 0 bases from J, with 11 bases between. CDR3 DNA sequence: TGTGCCAGCAGCCCAGACACGGCCTCTGGAAACACCATATATTTT. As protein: CASSPDTASGNTIYF.

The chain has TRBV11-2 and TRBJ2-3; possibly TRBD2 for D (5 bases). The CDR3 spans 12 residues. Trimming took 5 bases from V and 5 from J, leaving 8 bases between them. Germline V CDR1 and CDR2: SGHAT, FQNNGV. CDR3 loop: CASSPSGDTQYF. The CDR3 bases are TGTGCCAGCAGCCCCAGCGGAGATACGCAGTATTTT.

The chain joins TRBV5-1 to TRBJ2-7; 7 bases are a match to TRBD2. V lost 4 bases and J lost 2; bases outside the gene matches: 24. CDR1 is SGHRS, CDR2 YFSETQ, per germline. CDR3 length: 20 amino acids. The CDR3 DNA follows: TGCGCCAGCAGCCTCTTACCCTCTGCGGGAGCAGCAAATCCTACCTACGAGCAGTACTTC. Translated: CASSLLPSAGAANPTYEQYF.

The CDR3 reads CASRIAGVHYEQYF. The DNA of the CDR3 is TGTGCCAGCAGAATAGCGGGAGTACACTACGAGCAGTACTTC. V usage is TRBV6-5 and J usage is TRBJ2-7, with 9 positions matching TRBD2. CDR1 MNHEY and CDR2 SVGAGI come from the germline V gene. The CDR3 has 14 amino acids. J gave up 3 bases and V 6 bases, and 6 bases lay outside the gene matches.

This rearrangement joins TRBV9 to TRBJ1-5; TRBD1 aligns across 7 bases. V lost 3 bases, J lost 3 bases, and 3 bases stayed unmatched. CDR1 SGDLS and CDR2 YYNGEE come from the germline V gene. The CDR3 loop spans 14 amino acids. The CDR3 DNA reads TGTGCCAGCAGCGCCCAGGGGGTCAATCAGCCCCAGCATTTT. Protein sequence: CASSAQGVNQPQHF.

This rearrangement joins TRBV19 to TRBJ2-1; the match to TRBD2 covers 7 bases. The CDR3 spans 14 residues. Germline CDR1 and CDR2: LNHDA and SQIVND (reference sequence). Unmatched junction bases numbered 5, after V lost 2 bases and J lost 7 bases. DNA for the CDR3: TGTGCCAGTAGTATACTAGCGGATCCAAATGAGCAGTTCTTC. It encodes CASSILADPNEQFF. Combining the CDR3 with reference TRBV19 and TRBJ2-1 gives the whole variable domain DGGITQSPKYLFRKEGQNVTLSCEQNLNHDAMYWYRQDPGQGLRLIYYSQIVNDFQKGDIAEGYSVSREKKESFPLTVTSAQKNPTAFYLCASSILADPNEQFFGPGTRLTVL.

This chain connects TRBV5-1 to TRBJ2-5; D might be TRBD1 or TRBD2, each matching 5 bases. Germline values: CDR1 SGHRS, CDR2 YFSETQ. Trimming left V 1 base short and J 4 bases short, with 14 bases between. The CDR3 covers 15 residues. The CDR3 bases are TGCGCCAGCAGCTTGTTTGGGGCGGGTGGAGAGACCCAGTACTTC. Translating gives CASSLFGAGGETQYF.

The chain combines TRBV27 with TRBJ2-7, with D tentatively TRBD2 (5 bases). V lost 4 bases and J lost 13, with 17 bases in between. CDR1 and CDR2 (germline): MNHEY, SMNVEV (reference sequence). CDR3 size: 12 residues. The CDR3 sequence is CASSSTAASYYF. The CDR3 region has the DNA TGTGCCAGCAGTTCTACAGCGGCCTCCTACTACTTC.

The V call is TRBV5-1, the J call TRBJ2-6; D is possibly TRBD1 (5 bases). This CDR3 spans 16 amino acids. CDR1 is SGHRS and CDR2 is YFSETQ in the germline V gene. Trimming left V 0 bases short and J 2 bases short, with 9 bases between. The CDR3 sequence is CASSLEATAGANVLTF. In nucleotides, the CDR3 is TGCGCCAGCAGCTTGGAGGCGACAGCTGGGGCCAACGTCCTGACTTTC.

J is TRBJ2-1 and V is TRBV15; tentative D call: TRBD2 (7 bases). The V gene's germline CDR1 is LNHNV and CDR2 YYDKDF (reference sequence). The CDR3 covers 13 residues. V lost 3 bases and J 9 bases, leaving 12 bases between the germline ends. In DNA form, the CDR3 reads TGTGCCACCAGCAGGGAGGGAGGGGGTGAGCAGTTCTTC. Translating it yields CATSREGGGEQFF. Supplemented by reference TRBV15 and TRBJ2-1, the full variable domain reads DAMVIQNPRYQVTQFGKPVTLSCSQTLNHNVMYWYQQKSSQAPKLLFHYYDKDFNNEADTPDNFQSRRPNTSFCFLDIRSPGLGDTAMYLCATSREGGGEQFFGPGTRLTVL.

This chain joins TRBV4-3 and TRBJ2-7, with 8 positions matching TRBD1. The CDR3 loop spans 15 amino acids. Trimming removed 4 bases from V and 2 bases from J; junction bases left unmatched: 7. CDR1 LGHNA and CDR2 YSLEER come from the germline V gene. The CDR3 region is CASSLAGQGAYEQYF. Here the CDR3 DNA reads TGCGCCAGCAGCCTTGCTGGACAGGGCGCCTACGAGCAGTACTTC.

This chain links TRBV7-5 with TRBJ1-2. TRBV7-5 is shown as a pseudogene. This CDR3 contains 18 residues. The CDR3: CARSLDLAFGGDNYGYTF. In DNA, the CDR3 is TGTGCCAGAAGCTTAGATTTGGCTTTCGGGGGAGACAACTATGGCTACACCTTC.

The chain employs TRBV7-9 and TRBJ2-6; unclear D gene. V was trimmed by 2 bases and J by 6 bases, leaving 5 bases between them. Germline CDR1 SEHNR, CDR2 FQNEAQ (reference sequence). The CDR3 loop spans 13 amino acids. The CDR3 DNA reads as TGTGCCAGCAGCTTACCATCGGCCAACGTCCTGACTTTC. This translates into CASSLPSANVLTF.

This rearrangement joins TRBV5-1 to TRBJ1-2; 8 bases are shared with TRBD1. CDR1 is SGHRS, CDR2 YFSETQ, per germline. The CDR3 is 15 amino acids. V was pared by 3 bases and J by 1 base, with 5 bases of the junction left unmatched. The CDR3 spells CASSSTDRGNYGYTF. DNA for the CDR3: TGCGCCAGCAGCTCCACTGACAGGGGTAACTATGGCTACACCTTC.

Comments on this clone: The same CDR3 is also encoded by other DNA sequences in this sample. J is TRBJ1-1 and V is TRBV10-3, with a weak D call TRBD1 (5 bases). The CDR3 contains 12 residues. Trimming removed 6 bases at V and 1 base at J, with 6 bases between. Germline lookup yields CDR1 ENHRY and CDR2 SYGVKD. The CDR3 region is CAIRGGNTEAFF. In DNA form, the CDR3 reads TGTGCCATCAGGGGGGGGAACACTGAAGCTTTCTTT.

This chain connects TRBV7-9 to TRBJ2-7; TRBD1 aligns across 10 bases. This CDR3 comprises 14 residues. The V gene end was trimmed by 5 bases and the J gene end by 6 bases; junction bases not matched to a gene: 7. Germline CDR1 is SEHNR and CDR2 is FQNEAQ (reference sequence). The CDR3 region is CASSPRQGAVEQYF. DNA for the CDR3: TGTGCCAGCAGCCCACGACAGGGGGCAGTCGAGCAGTACTTC.

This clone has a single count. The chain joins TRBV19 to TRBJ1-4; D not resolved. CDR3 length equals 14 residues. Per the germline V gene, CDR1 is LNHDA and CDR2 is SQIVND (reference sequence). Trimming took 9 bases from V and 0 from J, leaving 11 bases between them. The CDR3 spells CASKVAPTNEKLFF. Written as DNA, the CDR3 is TGTGCCAGCAAAGTGGCGCCAACTAATGAAAAACTGTTTTTT.

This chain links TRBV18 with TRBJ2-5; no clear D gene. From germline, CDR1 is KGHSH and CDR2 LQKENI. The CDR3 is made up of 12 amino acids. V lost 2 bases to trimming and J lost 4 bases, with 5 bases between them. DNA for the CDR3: TGTGCCAGCTCACCATTAGCAGAGACCCAGTACTTC. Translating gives CASSPLAETQYF.

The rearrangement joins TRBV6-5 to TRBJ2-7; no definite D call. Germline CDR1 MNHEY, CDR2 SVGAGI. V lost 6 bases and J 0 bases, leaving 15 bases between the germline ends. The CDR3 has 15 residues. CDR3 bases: TGTGCCAGCAGCGAGACAAGCCCCGTCTCCTACGAGCAGTACTTC. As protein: CASSETSPVSYEQYF.

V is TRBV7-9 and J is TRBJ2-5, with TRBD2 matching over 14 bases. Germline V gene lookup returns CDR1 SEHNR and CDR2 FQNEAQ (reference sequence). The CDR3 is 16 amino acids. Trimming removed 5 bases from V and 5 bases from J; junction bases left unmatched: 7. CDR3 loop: CASSRLAGGPGETQYF. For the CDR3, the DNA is TGTGCCAGCAGCCGACTAGCGGGAGGGCCTGGGGAGACCCAGTACTTC.

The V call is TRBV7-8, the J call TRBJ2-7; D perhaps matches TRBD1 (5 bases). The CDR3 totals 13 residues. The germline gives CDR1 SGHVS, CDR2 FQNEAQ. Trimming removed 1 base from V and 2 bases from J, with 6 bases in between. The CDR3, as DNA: TGTGCCAGCAGCTTAGTCAGGGCCTACGAGCAGTACTTC. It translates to CASSLVRAYEQYF.